A single T cell receptor beta chain is shown here with its context. The sample originates from a study of T cell responses to AZD1222 COVID-19 vaccine. Germline V CDR1 and CDR2: LNHDA, SQIVND (reference sequence). The V and J ends lost 5 bases and 1 base respectively, with 11 bases between them. The CDR3 is made up of 14 amino acids. This table comes from immunoSEQ multiplex PCR, and its TCRdb copy is limited to in-frame clones, with some not included. The sample includes 150,000 to 200,000 clones, 88% of them seen just once. The source was peripheral blood, collected 28 days after the second AZD1222 dose. The receptor was derived from an adult who received the AZD1222 COVID-19 vaccine. The J gene is TRBJ1-1, the V gene TRBV19; D is uncertain. As DNA, the CDR3 is TGTGCCAGTAGTCCCCGGACGGAGAACACTGAAGCTTTCTTT. This encodes CASSPRTENTEAFF.